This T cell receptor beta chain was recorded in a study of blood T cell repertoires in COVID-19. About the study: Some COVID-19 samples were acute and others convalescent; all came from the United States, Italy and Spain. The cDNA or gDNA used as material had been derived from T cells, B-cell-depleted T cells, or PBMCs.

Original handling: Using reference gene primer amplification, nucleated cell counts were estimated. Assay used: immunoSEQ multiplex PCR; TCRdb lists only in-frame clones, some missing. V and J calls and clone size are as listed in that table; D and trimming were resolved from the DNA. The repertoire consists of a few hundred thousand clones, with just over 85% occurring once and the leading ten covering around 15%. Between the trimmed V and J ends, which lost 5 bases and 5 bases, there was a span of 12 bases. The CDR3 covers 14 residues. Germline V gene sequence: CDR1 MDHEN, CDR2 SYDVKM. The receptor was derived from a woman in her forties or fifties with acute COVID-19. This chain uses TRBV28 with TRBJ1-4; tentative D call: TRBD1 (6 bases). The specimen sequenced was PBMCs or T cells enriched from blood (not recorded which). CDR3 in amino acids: CASSIPQGNEKLFF. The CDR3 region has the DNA TGTGCCAGCAGTATACCTCAGGGGAATGAAAAACTGTTTTTT.